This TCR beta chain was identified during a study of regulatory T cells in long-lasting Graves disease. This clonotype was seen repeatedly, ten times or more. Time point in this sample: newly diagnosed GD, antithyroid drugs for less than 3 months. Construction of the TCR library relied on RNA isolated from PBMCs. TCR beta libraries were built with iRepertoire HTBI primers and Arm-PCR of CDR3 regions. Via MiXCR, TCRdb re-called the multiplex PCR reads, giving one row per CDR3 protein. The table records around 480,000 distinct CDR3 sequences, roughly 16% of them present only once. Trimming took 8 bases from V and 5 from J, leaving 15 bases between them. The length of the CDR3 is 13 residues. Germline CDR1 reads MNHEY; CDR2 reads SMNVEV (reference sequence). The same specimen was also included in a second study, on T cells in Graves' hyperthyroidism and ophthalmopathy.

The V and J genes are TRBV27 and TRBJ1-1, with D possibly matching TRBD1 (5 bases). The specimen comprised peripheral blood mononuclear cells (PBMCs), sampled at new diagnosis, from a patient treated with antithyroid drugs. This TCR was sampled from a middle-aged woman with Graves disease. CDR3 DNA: TGTGCCAGCGGTAAAAGGTGGGGGACTGAAGCTTTCTTT. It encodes CASGKRWGTEAFF.